This TCR beta chain was identified during a study of blood T cell repertoires in COVID-19. Turning to the study itself: Acute and convalescent COVID-19 specimens originated in the United States, Italy and Spain. Sample material is recorded as cDNA or gDNA derived from T cells, B-cell-depleted T cells, or PBMCs.

CDR1 is MNHNS, CDR2 SASEGT, per germline. The junction had 11 bases not matched to a gene; V was cut back by 0 bases and J by 9 bases. This CDR3 contains 16 residues. How the authors handled the data: Using reference gene primer amplification, nucleated cell counts were estimated. TCRdb's copy holds only in-frame clones and misses some; the assay was immunoSEQ multiplex PCR. That table supplies the V and J calls and clone size; D and trimming were determined from the DNA. The data show about 55,000 clones, 90% seen once. The V call is TRBV6-1, the J call TRBJ2-1, with 7 bases matching TRBD2. The sequenced material came from peripheral blood. This clonotype was obtained from a human donor with active COVID-19. The donor label of this sample is uncertain. CDR3 in amino acids: CASSEAQTGGIGEQFF. CDR3 DNA sequence: TGTGCCAGCAGTGAAGCGCAAACGGGGGGAATTGGTGAGCAGTTCTTC.